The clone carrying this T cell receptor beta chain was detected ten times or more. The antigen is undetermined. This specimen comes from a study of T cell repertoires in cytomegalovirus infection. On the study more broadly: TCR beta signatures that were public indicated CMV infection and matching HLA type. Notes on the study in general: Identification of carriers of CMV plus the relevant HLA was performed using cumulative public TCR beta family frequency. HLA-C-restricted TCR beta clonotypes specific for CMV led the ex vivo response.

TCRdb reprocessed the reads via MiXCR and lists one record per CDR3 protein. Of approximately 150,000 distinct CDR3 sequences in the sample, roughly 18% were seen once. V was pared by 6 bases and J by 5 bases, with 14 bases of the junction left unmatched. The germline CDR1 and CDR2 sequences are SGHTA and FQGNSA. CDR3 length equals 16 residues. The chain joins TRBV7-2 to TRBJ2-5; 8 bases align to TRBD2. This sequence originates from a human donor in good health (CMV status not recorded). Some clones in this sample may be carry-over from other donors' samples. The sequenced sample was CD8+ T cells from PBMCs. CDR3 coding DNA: TGTGCCAGCAGTCTGCTAGCGGGTTATCCAGGGGAGACCCAGTACTTC. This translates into CASSLLAGYPGETQYF.